These 16 T cell receptor beta chains came from one sample sequenced in a study of OX40 agonist ivuxolimab in advanced cancers. Repertoires were generated with immunoSEQ multiplex PCR, while TCRdb's copy carries only in-frame clones and drops some. The sample has fewer than 70,000 clones, 85% to 90% seen once. This specimen was CD4+ or CD8+ T cells sorted from blood, taken in a trial of the OX40 agonist ivuxolimab. The receptors originated from an adult with an advanced solid tumor such as melanoma, head and neck, liver or kidney cancer.

The chain combines TRBV2 with TRBJ1-6; D not certain. There are 15 residues in the CDR3. Trimming left V 10 bases short and J 13 bases short, with 26 bases between. Germline CDR1 reads SNHLY; CDR2 reads FYNNEI. The chain's CDR3 is CATKRTQLQSGPLHF. CDR3 coding DNA: TGTGCCACCAAACGGACCCAACTTCAATCAGGTCCCCTCCACTTT. Complete variable domain (other parts from reference TRBV2 and TRBJ1-6): EPEVTQTPSHQVTQMGQEVILRCVPISNHLYFYWYRQILGQKVEFLVSFYNNEISEKSEIFDDQFSVERPDGSNFTLKIRSTKLEDSAMYFCATKRTQLQSGPLHFGNGTRLTVT.

V gene TRBV10-3 combines with J gene TRBJ1-2; 7 nucleotides align to TRBD1. In germline, CDR1 is ENHRY, CDR2 SYGVKD. Losses at the gene ends were 1 base for V and 2 bases for J; bases not matched to a gene: 7. The CDR3 has 16 residues. The CDR3 DNA is TGTGCCATCAGTGAGTTGAAAGGACAGGAGAACTATGGCTACACCTTC. It encodes CAISELKGQENYGYTF.

V usage is TRBV11-2 and J usage is TRBJ2-5, with D possibly TRBD1 on 5 matching bases. The CDR3 loop spans 15 amino acids. Germline loops: CDR1 SGHAT, CDR2 FQNNGV. Trimming cost V 1 base and J 2 bases, with 11 bases left between them. The CDR3 sequence is CASSLGPDTQETQYF. CDR3 in DNA: TGTGCCAGCAGCTTAGGACCGGACACTCAAGAGACCCAGTACTTC.

This clone has only a few counts. The V and J genes are TRBV28 and TRBJ1-1, with 7 bases fitting TRBD1. Germline-derived CDR1 and CDR2 are MDHEN and SYDVKM. This CDR3 is built from 15 residues. V was clipped by 8 bases and J by 2 bases; unmatched bases: 11. The CDR3, as DNA: TGTGCCAGCGTGGGGACAGTGACAATTAACACTGAAGCTTTCTTT. Its translation is CASVGTVTINTEAFF. Full variable domain (rest looked up from reference TRBV28 and TRBJ1-1): DVKVTQSSRYLVKRTGEKVFLECVQDMDHENMFWYRQDPGLGLRLIYFSYDVKMKEKGDIPEGYSVSREKKERFSLILESASTNQTSMYLCASVGTVTINTEAFFGQGTRLTVV.

CDR3 loop: CATSSTGRGGLIEQFF. The DNA of the CDR3 is TGTGCCACCAGCAGCACGGGGCGGGGGGGCCTGATTGAGCAGTTCTTC. The chain joins TRBV15 to TRBJ2-1; 9 nucleotides agree with TRBD2. V shed 3 bases and J 9 bases; nucleotides not matched to a gene: 12. This CDR3 has 16 amino acids. Germline-derived CDR1 and CDR2 are LNHNV and YYDKDF (reference sequence).

The CDR3 sequence: CASSFGPIHEQFF. Written as DNA, the CDR3 is TGTGCCAGCAGTTTTGGGCCCATCCATGAGCAGTTCTTC. V gene TRBV27 combines with J gene TRBJ2-1; D ambiguous. The germline V gene has CDR1 MNHEY and CDR2 SMNVEV (reference sequence). This CDR3 is 13 amino acids long. Trimming pared 3 bases from V and 8 bases from J, leaving 11 bases between.

This chain joins TRBV4-1 and TRBJ2-3, with 8 bases matching TRBD2. The length of the CDR3 is 14 residues. The J segment lost 2 bases and the V segment lost 6 bases, leaving 4 bases of the junction unmatched. From germline, CDR1 is MGHRA and CDR2 YSYEKL. The CDR3 loop reads CASRYSGVTDTQYF. CDR3 DNA sequence: TGCGCCAGCAGGTATAGCGGGGTCACAGATACGCAGTATTTT.

V is TRBV6-5 and J is TRBJ1-2; 8 bases fit TRBD1. The V and J ends lost 0 bases and 4 bases, in that order; junction bases with no gene match: 7. CDR3 size: 16 residues. Germline values: CDR1 MNHEY, CDR2 SVGAGI. CDR3 in amino acids: CASSYSKQGAVYGYTF. CDR3 bases: TGTGCCAGCAGTTACTCGAAGCAGGGGGCGGTCTATGGCTACACCTTC.

This rearrangement joins TRBV19 to TRBJ1-3, with a possible D match to TRBD1 (5 bases). This CDR3 has 16 amino acids. Germline-derived CDR1 and CDR2 are LNHDA and SQIVND (reference sequence). Trimming pared 1 base from V and 0 bases from J, leaving 10 bases between. The CDR3 DNA reads TGTGCCAGTAGTATAGGAGGGACCTACTCTGGAAACACCATATATTTT. It encodes CASSIGGTYSGNTIYF.

Note on this clone: Additional DNA sequences in this sample encode the identical CDR3. The J gene is TRBJ1-2, the V gene TRBV2; D remains unclear. Trimming took 3 bases from V and 2 from J, leaving 4 bases between them. CDR1 is SNHLY, CDR2 FYNNEI, per germline. This CDR3 has 12 amino acids. In DNA form, the CDR3 reads TGTGCCAGCAGTGACAGAAACTATGGCTACACCTTC. This codes for CASSDRNYGYTF.

This sequence joins TRBV27 and TRBJ2-7; D is uncertain. Germline V gives CDR1 MNHEY, CDR2 SMNVEV (reference sequence). V was shortened by 2 bases and J by 3 bases, with 11 bases between the two germline ends. There are 14 residues in the CDR3. The CDR3 protein is CASSLRPAGYEQYF. The CDR3 DNA reads as TGTGCCAGCAGTTTAAGACCAGCCGGCTACGAGCAGTACTTC.

This chain connects TRBV6-6 to TRBJ1-1; TRBD1 is a possible D gene (5 bases). Trimming removed 2 bases from V and 5 bases from J, with 9 bases in between. Germline CDR1 MNHNY, CDR2 SVGAGI (reference sequence). This CDR3 region has 13 residues. Written as DNA, the CDR3 is TGTGCCAGCAGTTACCGTGGGGGAACTGAAGCTTTCTTT. This sequence encodes CASSYRGGTEAFF.

This chain uses TRBV27 with TRBJ2-3; D uncertain. The CDR3 length is 13 residues. Trimming left V 3 bases short and J 2 bases short, with 6 bases between. Per the germline V gene, CDR1 is MNHEY and CDR2 is SMNVEV (reference sequence). The CDR3 DNA follows: TGTGCCAGCAGTTTCTGGTCCACAGATACGCAGTATTTT. Protein: CASSFWSTDTQYF.

This chain joins TRBV7-6 and TRBJ2-1; D is uncertain. The CDR3 sequence is 16 residues long. V lost 5 bases and J lost 0, with 14 bases in between. Germline V lookup: CDR1 SGHVS, CDR2 FNYEAQ. CDR3 amino acids: CASSPPGSISYNEQFF. CDR3 nucleotides: TGTGCCAGCAGCCCCCCAGGCAGCATCTCCTACAATGAGCAGTTCTTC.

In this sample, this clone turned up a few times. This chain uses TRBV5-3 with TRBJ2-5; no clear D gene. The end of the DNA aligns better with TRBJ2-7, so the J call may be wrong. TRBV5-3 is identified as an open reading frame with a role that is uncertain. This CDR3 comprises 10 residues. CDR3 loop: CARSLNEQYF. Here the CDR3 DNA reads TGTGCCAGAAGCTTGAACGAGCAGTACTTC.

The chain is built from TRBV2 and TRBJ1-2; 9 bases line up with TRBD1. CDR3 size: 15 residues. Germline CDR1 and CDR2: SNHLY and FYNNEI. Losses at the gene ends were 7 bases for V and 7 bases for J; bases not matched to a gene: 13. The CDR3 DNA follows: TGTGCCAGCACCGTCCCGGGACAGGGATCAGGTGGCTACACCTTC. Its translation is CASTVPGQGSGGYTF. The entire variable domain, with the rest obtained from reference TRBV2 and TRBJ1-2, is as follows: EPEVTQTPSHQVTQMGQEVILRCVPISNHLYFYWYRQILGQKVEFLVSFYNNEISEKSEIFDDQFSVERPDGSNFTLKIRSTKLEDSAMYFCASTVPGQGSGGYTFGSGTRLTVV.